This note documents a single T cell receptor (beta chain) sequence. The antigen remains undetermined. These data are taken from a study of tumor-infiltrating lymphocytes in localized non-small cell lung cancer. Whole-study context: From each patient, both tumor and uninvolved lung, non-adjacent to tumor, were sampled.

Here immunoSEQ multiplex PCR was the method, and the copy in TCRdb shows in-frame clones only, minus some. The sample yields several thousand clones, 55% to 85% seen once. Germline loops: CDR1 MNHNS, CDR2 SASEGT. This CDR3 spans 16 amino acids. With 1 base removed from V and 2 bases from J, the gap between germline ends came to 9 bases. Study-level results: Different pieces of the same tissue were used for each assay. Tumor T-cell fraction from TCR sequencing was not associated with recurrence-free survival (p = 0.61).

This TCR came from a human donor with non-small cell lung cancer. The gene calls are TRBV6-1 and TRBJ2-6; D may be TRBD1 (5 bases). Sequencing was performed on lung tumor tissue. CDR3 in DNA: TGTGCCAGCAGTGAAGGGGGCCCTCCTGGGGCCAACGTCCTGACTTTC. It is translated as CASSEGGPPGANVLTF.